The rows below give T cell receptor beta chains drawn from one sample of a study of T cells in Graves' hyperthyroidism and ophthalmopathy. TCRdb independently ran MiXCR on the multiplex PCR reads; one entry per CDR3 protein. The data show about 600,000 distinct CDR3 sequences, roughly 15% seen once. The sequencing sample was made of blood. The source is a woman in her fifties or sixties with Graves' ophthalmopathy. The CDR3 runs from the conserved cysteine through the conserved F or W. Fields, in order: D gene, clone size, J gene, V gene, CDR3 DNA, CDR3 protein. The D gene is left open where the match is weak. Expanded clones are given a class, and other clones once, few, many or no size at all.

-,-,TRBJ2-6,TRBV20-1,TGCGGTGCTAGAGGAACCTTACTCCACTCTGGGGCCAACGTCCTGACTTTC,CGARGTLLHSGANVLTF
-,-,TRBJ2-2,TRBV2,TGTGCCAGCAGTGAACGGCAGCTCACCGGGGAGCTGTTTTTT,CASSERQLTGELFF
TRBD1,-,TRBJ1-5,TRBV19,TGTGCCAGTAGTGCCCCCTGGACAGGGGCGGGTCAGCCCCAGCATTTT,CASSAPWTGAGQPQHF
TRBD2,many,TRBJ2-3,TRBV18,TGTGCCAGCTCACCAACTAGCGGCTTCACAGATACGCAGTATTTT,CASSPTSGFTDTQYF
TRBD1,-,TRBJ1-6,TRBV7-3,TGTGCCAGCAGCTCCGGGACAGGGAGCTCCTATAATTCACCCCTCCACTTT,CASSSGTGSSYNSPLHF
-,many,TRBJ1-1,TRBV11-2,TGTGCCAGCAGCTTAGCCCTTCTCCGAGACAGGAACACTGAAGCTTTCTTT,CASSLALLRDRNTEAFF
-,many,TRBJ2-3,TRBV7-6,TGTGCCAGCAGCATAGAGGGGGGAGCTAGCACAGATACGCAGTATTTT,CASSIEGGASTDTQYF
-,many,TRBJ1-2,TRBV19,TGTGCCAGTACGTCTTCGGGCAGTTACTACTATGGCTACACCTTC,CASTSSGSYYYGYTF
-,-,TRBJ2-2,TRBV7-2,TGTGCCAGCAGCCTACAGTGGCCCCGGATACGGACCGGGGAGCTGTTTTTT,CASSLQWPRIRTGELFF
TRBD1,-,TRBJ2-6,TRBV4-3,TGCGCCAGCAGCCAAGTGGTTGGACAGGGGTACGGGGCCAACGTCCTGACTTTC,CASSQVVGQGYGANVLTF
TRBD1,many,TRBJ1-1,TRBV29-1,TGCAGCGTTGCCCGGAGGGGACAGCTGAACACTGAAGCTTTCTTT,CSVARRGQLNTEAFF
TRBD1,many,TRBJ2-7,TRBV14,TGTGCCAGCAGCCATGACGAAGGGGGCGCCTACGAGCAGTACTTC,CASSHDEGGAYEQYF
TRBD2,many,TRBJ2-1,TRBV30,TGTGCCTGGAGACGGGGACTAGGCGCCTACAATGAGCAGTTCTTC,CAWRRGLGAYNEQFF
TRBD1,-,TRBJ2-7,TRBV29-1,TGCAGCGTTGTAGGTTCTTGGGACAGCTCCTACGAGCAGTACTTC,CSVVGSWDSSYEQYF
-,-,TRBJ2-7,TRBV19,TGTGCCAGGCGACGGAGATCCTACGAGCAGTACTTC,CARRRRSYEQYF
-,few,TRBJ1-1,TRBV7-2,TGTGCCAGCAGCTACGACAGTGTAGGTGAAGCTTTCTTT,CASSYDSVGEAFF
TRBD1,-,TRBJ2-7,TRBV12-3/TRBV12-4,TGTGCCAGCAGTAGACAGGGGGCAGGGGAGCAGTACTTC,CASSRQGAGEQYF
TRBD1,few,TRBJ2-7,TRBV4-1,TGCGCCAGCAGCCAAGAACAGGGACAGCGTATCTCCTACGAGCAGTACTTC,CASSQEQGQRISYEQYF
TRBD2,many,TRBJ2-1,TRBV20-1,TGCAGTGCTAGACCGACTAGCGGGAGGTCCTACAATGAGCAGTTCTTC,CSARPTSGRSYNEQFF
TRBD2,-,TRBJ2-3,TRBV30,TGTGCCTGGAGTCCTACTAGCGCAGATACGCAGTATTTT,CAWSPTSADTQYF
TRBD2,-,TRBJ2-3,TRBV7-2,TGTGCCAGCAGCTCCCGGACTAGCGGGGAGAAGTGGTACACAGATACGCAGTATTTT,CASSSRTSGEKWYTDTQYF
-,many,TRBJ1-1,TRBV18,TGTGCCAGCTCACCACGGGCCGACGGTGAAGCTTTCTTT,CASSPRADGEAFF
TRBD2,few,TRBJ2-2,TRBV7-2,TGTGCCAGCAGCCCTTTAAGTTTAGCGGGGAGGGTCACCGGGGAGCTGTTTTTT,CASSPLSLAGRVTGELFF
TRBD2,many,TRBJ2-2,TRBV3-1,TGTGCCAGCAGTCTACAACTCGGGACTAGCGGCACCGGGGAGCTGTTTTTT,CASSLQLGTSGTGELFF
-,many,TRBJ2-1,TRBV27,TGTGCCAGCAGTTTGTCCATGACTAGGGTCGGCAATGAGCAGTTCTTC,CASSLSMTRVGNEQFF
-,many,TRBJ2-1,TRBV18,TGTGCCAGCTCCCTCGGGACGGCTAATGAGCAGTTCTTC,CASSLGTANEQFF
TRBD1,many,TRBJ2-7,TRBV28,TGTGCCAGCAGTTTAAATGACAGGGGGTACGAGCAGTACTTC,CASSLNDRGYEQYF
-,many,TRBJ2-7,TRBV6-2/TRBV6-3,TGTGCCAGCAGCCGCGGACAGTCCACCTACGAGCAGTACTTC,CASSRGQSTYEQYF
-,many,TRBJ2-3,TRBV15,TGTGCCACCAGCAGAGATCGACCCCTTCCGCAGTATTTT,CATSRDRPLPQYF
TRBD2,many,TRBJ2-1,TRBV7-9,TGTGCCAGCAGCTTAACCCCTAAGGGACTAGCGGGAGCCATGAATGAGCAGTTCTTC,CASSLTPKGLAGAMNEQFF
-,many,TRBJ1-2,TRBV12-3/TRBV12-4,TGTGCCAGCAGTTTAGCAACTAACTATGGCTACACCTTC,CASSLATNYGYTF
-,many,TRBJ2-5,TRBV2,TGTGCCAGCAGTGGGGTGGGAGAGAAAGAGACCCAGTACTTC,CASSGVGEKETQYF
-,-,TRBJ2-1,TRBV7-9,TGTGCCAGCAGCTTACCCGGTACAATGCGCCGGAATGAGCAGTTCTTC,CASSLPGTMRRNEQFF